This T cell receptor beta chain appears in the sequencing data of a study of blood T cell repertoires in COVID-19 (dated by TCRdb to about 2020). About the study as a whole: Samples covering the acute and convalescent phases of COVID-19 were provided by collaborators in the United States, Italy and Spain. Samples came from the ongoing ImmuneRACE study (first 160 participants) plus 1,254 subjects from 6 global collaborators. Sample metadata almost always included a de-identified subject ID, COVID-19 status, age in years and sex. A freely available public database, intended as a resource for researchers studying the immune response to SARS-CoV-2, is where the repertoires were released. Where available, HLA class I and class II types were taken from metadata supplied by the sample provider and were not determined by assay-based typing. The material from the prospective study consisted of cDNA or gDNA derived from T cells, B-cell-depleted T cells, or PBMCs. The dataset comprised deeply sampled blood TCRbeta repertoires from subjects exposed to, actively infected with, or recovered from COVID-19.

The collaborating institutions used their own protocols to collect whole blood in K2EDTA tubes. For TCRbeta analysis, collaborator samples were shipped as frozen whole blood, as isolated PBMCs, or as DNA extracted from either sample type. About this clone itself: Its specific antigen is unknown. Base qualities are not recorded, but no much larger clone differs from it by a single base.

Inclusive of the bounding cysteine and phenylalanine, the CDR3 is 15 residues long. Only the CDR3 part of the read is kept: 45 bases, read in frame from the first base. As encoded in the germline V gene, CDR1 is MNHEY while CDR2 is SVGEGT. Trimming takes 2 bases from V and 0 bases from J, and the germline ends sit 8 bases apart. TCRbeta CDR3 regions were amplified from genomic DNA using the immunoSEQ Assay, a bias-controlled multiplex PCR. The study's own analysis went as follows. The number of nucleated cells in each sample was estimated from the amplification of reference gene primers within the assay. To quantify the absolute abundance of each unique TCRbeta CDR3 rearrangement, sequence reads were collapsed and filtered. For each sample, productive Simpson clonality was calculated as the square root of Simpson's diversity index over productive rearrangements. This immuneACCESS table, as held by TCRdb, lists in-frame sequences with V and J called but not all clones. Of the missing ones, under half trace to an unresolved V gene in checked studies; the others have no known cause. V, J and clone size reflect that table, while D and trimming were determined from the DNA. The sample includes around 160,000 clones, with about four fifths observed a single time. Over 12% of the sample rests with the top ten.

Results the study describes overall, beyond this receptor: The quantity of clinical and demographic metadata differed by source and by participant and was supplied without curation.

This TCR was recovered from a human donor with acute or convalescent COVID-19. The donor label of this sample is uncertain. The sequencing input was peripheral blood. The sequence links TRBV6-2 or TRBV6-3 to TRBJ1-5; a tentative D call is TRBD1 (6 bases match). For the CDR3, the sequence is CASSYGQSSNQPQHF. The DNA sequence is as follows: TGTGCCAGCAGTTACGGACAGAGTAGCAATCAGCCCCAGCATTTT.